This T cell receptor beta chain emerged from a study of cytomegalovirus exposure and HLA in healthy donors. Findings and caveats of the study: The availability of immune exposure information extended only to CMV serostatus. Among TCR beta chains, those listed as cytomegalovirus-associated numbered around 160. The presence/absence work took it that sequencing depth was about the same across donors.

PCR amplification relied on 60 Vbeta primers (plus 13 Jbeta primers). Data came from immunoSEQ multiplex PCR; TCRdb stores just in-frame clones and leaves some out. The sample includes under 200,000 clones, approximately 84% of them seen just once. The CDR3 is 13 amino acids. V was pared by 4 bases and J by 4 bases, with 10 bases between. Germline CDR1 SGHRS, CDR2 YFSETQ. Worth noting for this clone: The target antigen is unknown.

Unrecorded immune exposure was likely among donors, who were nominally healthy when sampled. This sequence originates from a woman aged 45-65 years in good health and CMV-seropositive. The chain carries TRBV5-1 and TRBJ2-3; D is uncertain. The sample was PBMCs. The CDR3 loop reads CASSGVASDTQYF. CDR3 sequence (DNA): TGCGCCAGCAGCGGAGTTGCTTCAGATACGCAGTATTTT.